This entry lists 30 T cell receptor beta chains sequenced from one sample in a study of siplizumab effects on memory and regulatory T cells. Assay used: immunoSEQ multiplex PCR; TCRdb lists only in-frame clones, some missing. The sample lists 90,000 to 110,000 clones; just over 90% were seen once. The sequenced sample was Tregs sorted from blood. These receptors were taken from a human donor in good health.

This clone occurred a few times. The chain is built from TRBV2 and TRBJ1-6; 8 bases agree with TRBD1. This CDR3 has 15 amino acids. Trimming took 6 bases from V and 7 from J; bases not matched to a gene: 8. Germline-derived CDR1 and CDR2 are SNHLY and FYNNEI. Written as DNA, the CDR3 is TGTGCCAGCAGGACAGGGGCTCGGTGGAATTCACCCCTCCACTTT. Residues: CASRTGARWNSPLHF.

J is TRBJ2-5 and V is TRBV7-2; 7 positions agree with TRBD1. Per the germline V gene, CDR1 is SGHTA and CDR2 is FQGNSA. The CDR3 has 15 residues. The V segment lost 5 bases and the J segment 4 bases; nucleotides outside the gene matches: 10. The CDR3 coding sequence is TGTGCCAGCAGCGTCCGCGGACAGGCGGTAGAGACCCAGTACTTC. Protein: CASSVRGQAVETQYF.

The chain recombines TRBV30 with TRBJ2-2; 11 positions agree with TRBD2. With V trimmed by 4 bases and J by 4 bases, 5 bases remained unmatched. The CDR3 loop spans 15 amino acids. Germline values: CDR1 GTSNPN, CDR2 SVGIG (reference sequence). In nucleotides, the CDR3 is TGTGCCTGGACCTCGGGACTAGCGGCCACCGGGGAGCTGTTTTTT. Translation: CAWTSGLAATGELFF.

The J gene is TRBJ2-3, the V gene TRBV7-9; possibly TRBD1 for D (5 bases). Germline V gene data show CDR1 as SEHNR and CDR2 as FQNEAQ (reference sequence). Trimming shortened V by 2 bases and J by 2 bases, and 11 bases separated the two germline ends. This CDR3 comprises 15 residues. The CDR3 loop reads CASSLHQGYTDTQYF. As DNA, the CDR3 is TGTGCCAGCAGCTTACACCAGGGTTACACAGATACGCAGTATTTT.

The chain recombines TRBV5-1 with TRBJ2-1; D is possibly TRBD1 (6 bases). Germline lookup yields CDR1 SGHRS and CDR2 YFSETQ. There are 16 residues in the CDR3. The V end lost 3 bases, the J end lost 0 bases, and 13 bases lay between the germline ends. The CDR3 spells CASSSTGTSSYNEQFF. CDR3 in DNA: TGCGCCAGCAGCTCGACAGGTACTAGCTCCTACAATGAGCAGTTCTTC.

The chain uses TRBV6-6 and TRBJ1-4; D uncertain. Trimming left V 2 bases short and J 10 bases short, with 20 bases between. The CDR3 has 16 residues. CDR1 is MNHNY and CDR2 is SVGAGI in the germline V gene (reference sequence). CDR3 in DNA: TGTGCCAGCAGTTACCCCCTGTGGCAGGCCATCGGAAAACTGTTTTTT. Its protein is CASSYPLWQAIGKLFF.

This chain connects TRBV5-1 to TRBJ2-7; TRBD2 matches 9 bases. CDR1 and CDR2 (germline): SGHRS, YFSETQ. V shed 5 bases and J 4 bases; nucleotides not matched to a gene: 10. The CDR3 runs to 15 residues. The CDR3 DNA sequence: TGCGCCAGCAGTCGAACATCGCTAGCGGGATACGAGCAGTACTTC. Translation: CASSRTSLAGYEQYF.

The J gene is TRBJ2-7, the V gene TRBV5-1; TRBD2 agrees at 8 bases. The V gene end was trimmed by 5 bases and the J gene end by 3 bases; junction bases not matched to a gene: 7. Germline CDR1 and CDR2: SGHRS and YFSETQ. The CDR3 is 14 amino acids. The CDR3 is CASSPGGPIYEQYF. The DNA of the CDR3 is TGCGCCAGCAGTCCGGGGGGGCCGATCTACGAGCAGTACTTC.

The chain employs TRBV5-1 and TRBJ1-3, with D perhaps matching TRBD1 (6 bases). Looked up from germline, CDR1 is SGHRS and CDR2 is YFSETQ. CDR3 length equals 16 residues. The V end was cut by 5 bases, the J end by 0 bases, with 15 bases between. The CDR3: CASRHGQTGSGNTIYF. The DNA of the CDR3 is TGCGCCAGCAGACATGGACAGACCGGCTCTGGAAACACCATATATTTT.

The rearrangement uses TRBV7-2 and TRBJ1-1; D not certain. Germline lookup yields CDR1 SGHTA and CDR2 FQGNSA. The CDR3 consists of 13 residues. V was cut by 5 bases and J by 3 bases, with 10 bases left in between. CDR3 amino acids: CASSPTRDTEAFF. The CDR3 DNA reads TGTGCCAGCAGCCCAACGCGTGACACTGAAGCTTTCTTT.

Only one count was recorded for this clone. The chain is built from TRBV5-1 and TRBJ1-1; 9 nucleotides match TRBD1. The CDR3 covers 16 residues. Per germline, CDR1 SGHRS and CDR2 YFSETQ. After removal of 1 base from V and 0 bases from J, the junction contained 4 bases not matched to a gene. The CDR3 loop is CASSLKGQGMNTEAFF. The CDR3 DNA is TGCGCCAGCAGCTTGAAGGGACAGGGTATGAACACTGAAGCTTTCTTT.

The rearrangement uses TRBV5-4 and TRBJ2-2; 9 bases align to TRBD1. V dropped 4 bases and J dropped 5; count of bases not matched to a gene: 9. The CDR3 contains 16 residues. Germline loops: CDR1 SGHNT, CDR2 YYREEE (reference sequence). This chain's CDR3 is CASSKIQGARTGELFF. CDR3 coding DNA: TGTGCCAGCAGCAAGATACAGGGGGCGCGGACCGGGGAGCTGTTTTTT. Based on the CDR3 plus reference TRBV5-4 and TRBJ2-2, the full variable domain is ETGVTQSPTHLIKTRGQQVTLRCSSQSGHNTVSWYQQALGQGPQFIFQYYREEENGRGNFPPRFSGLQFPNYSSELNVNALELDDSALYLCASSKIQGARTGELFFGEGSRLTVL.

Written as DNA, the CDR3 is TGTGCCAGCAGCTCCCCCATGAACACTGAAGCTTTCTTT. Amino acid sequence: CASSSPMNTEAFF. This chain uses TRBV5-6 with TRBJ1-1; the D is unclear. Germline V gene sequence: CDR1 SGHDT, CDR2 YYEEEE. CDR3 length: 13 amino acids. Trimming left V 3 bases short and J 0 bases short, with 6 bases between.

V gene TRBV6-5 combines with J gene TRBJ2-5, with TRBD2 matching over 7 bases. Germline CDR1 MNHEY, CDR2 SVGAGI. The CDR3 is 16 amino acids. V lost 0 bases and J lost 5; bases outside the gene matches: 9. The CDR3, as DNA: TGTGCCAGCAGTTACTCCGGCGGGAGAGGAGTGGAGACCCAGTACTTC. Protein sequence: CASSYSGGRGVETQYF.

This clone was counted a few times. CDR3 DNA: TGTGCCAGCAGCCCGCGGACAGGGGCAAAGACCGGGGAGCTGTTTTTT. Amino acid sequence: CASSPRTGAKTGELFF. The chain employs TRBV9 and TRBJ2-2, with 9 bases matching TRBD1. This CDR3 spans 16 amino acids. Unmatched junction bases numbered 9, after V lost 4 bases and J lost 5 bases. Looked up from germline, CDR1 is SGDLS and CDR2 is YYNGEE.

The gene calls are TRBV5-1 and TRBJ2-3; TRBD2 matches at 7 bases. The germline V gene encodes CDR1 SGHRS and CDR2 YFSETQ. J gave up 0 bases and V 7 bases, and 8 bases lay outside the gene matches. CDR3 size: 15 residues. Here the CDR3 DNA reads TGCGCCAGCCGCAGACTAGCTGCTAGCACAGATACGCAGTATTTT. It yields the protein CASRRLAASTDTQYF.

V gene TRBV9 combines with J gene TRBJ2-5, with 9 bases lining up with TRBD2. Germline V CDR1 and CDR2: SGDLS, YYNGEE. V dropped 3 bases and J dropped 7; count of bases not matched to a gene: 25. The CDR3 length is 20 residues. The CDR3 here is CASSARGLGDAGGRNGTQYF. CDR3 nucleotide sequence: TGTGCCAGCAGCGCCAGAGGTCTTGGGGATGCGGGGGGGCGCAATGGGACCCAGTACTTC.

This chain joins TRBV7-9 and TRBJ1-3; D is uncertain. Per germline, CDR1 SEHNR and CDR2 FQNEAQ (reference sequence). V was cut by 1 base and J by 8 bases, with 6 bases left in between. The CDR3 totals 12 residues. The CDR3 sequence: CASSLVSDTIYF. The CDR3 DNA reads TGTGCCAGCAGCTTAGTATCGGACACCATATATTTT.

This chain joins TRBV7-8 and TRBJ2-2; the match to TRBD1 covers 8 bases. The length of the CDR3 is 16 residues. After removal of 2 bases from V and 0 bases from J, the junction contained 2 bases not matched to a gene. In germline, CDR1 is SGHVS, CDR2 FQNEAQ. For the CDR3, the DNA is TGTGCCAGCAGCTTACAGGGACAGGCGAACACCGGGGAGCTGTTTTTT. Amino acid sequence: CASSLQGQANTGELFF.

The V and J genes are TRBV15 and TRBJ2-2; D gene ambiguous. V was trimmed by 2 bases and J by 4 bases, leaving 11 bases between them. CDR3 length: 15 amino acids. Germline V lookup: CDR1 LNHNV, CDR2 YYDKDF (reference sequence). Here the CDR3 DNA reads TGTGCCACCAGCAGAAGGATCCGGGCCACCGGGGAGCTGTTTTTT. It is translated as CATSRRIRATGELFF.

This clone was detected only a few times. V usage is TRBV18 and J usage is TRBJ1-4; 7 nucleotides match TRBD1. Losses at the gene ends were 3 bases for V and 1 base for J; bases not matched to a gene: 5. The germline V gene has CDR1 KGHSH and CDR2 LQKENI. This CDR3 has 16 amino acids. Here the CDR3 reads CASSPIQGRTNEKLFF. The CDR3 region has the DNA TGTGCCAGCTCACCGATACAGGGGCGAACTAATGAAAAACTGTTTTTT.

This rearrangement joins TRBV9 to TRBJ1-6; 7 nucleotides agree with TRBD1. CDR3 length: 16 amino acids. V shed 4 bases and J 13 bases; nucleotides not matched to a gene: 17. Germline CDR1 SGDLS, CDR2 YYNGEE. Written as DNA, the CDR3 is TGTGCCAGCAGCACTTCCGGGACAGAGCTTATCTCGCCCCTCCACTTT. Translated, it gives CASSTSGTELISPLHF.

The rearrangement links TRBV11-1 to TRBJ2-7; D gene unclear. In germline, CDR1 is SGHAT, CDR2 FQDESV (reference sequence). Trimming left V 6 bases short and J 9 bases short, with 18 bases between. CDR3 length equals 13 residues. The CDR3 loop reads CASSWGIEDGQYF. CDR3 DNA: TGTGCCAGCAGTTGGGGTATCGAGGATGGGCAGTACTTC.

The V call is TRBV10-3, the J call TRBJ1-2; TRBD1 aligns across 8 bases. The germline V gene has CDR1 ENHRY and CDR2 SYGVKD. V shed 4 bases, J shed 0 bases, and the junction held 4 bases outside the gene matches. The CDR3 is made up of 15 amino acids. CDR3 in DNA: TGTGCCATCAGTGTTCCGGGACAGGCTAACTATGGCTACACCTTC. Amino acid sequence: CAISVPGQANYGYTF.

The CDR3 DNA reads as TGTGCCAGCAGGGGGCCGGGCAGCCCTTCTTCCTACGAGCAGTACTTC. This gives the protein CASRGPGSPSSYEQYF. This chain joins TRBV2 and TRBJ2-7; maybe TRBD1 (5 bases). This CDR3 contains 16 residues. Germline V gives CDR1 SNHLY, CDR2 FYNNEI. Between the trimmed V and J ends, which lost 6 bases and 1 base, there was a span of 19 bases.

The CDR3 spells CSVDRFNGDEQYF. CDR3 sequence (DNA): TGCAGCGTTGATCGATTTAATGGGGACGAGCAGTACTTC. J is TRBJ2-7 and V is TRBV29-1; the D is unclear. Trimming removed 3 bases at V and 5 bases at J, with 14 bases between. Germline loops: CDR1 SQVTM, CDR2 ANQGSEA. The CDR3 totals 13 residues.

This clone showed up just once. This chain connects TRBV6-6 to TRBJ2-7; a possible D gene is TRBD2 (5 bases). Germline values: CDR1 MNHNY, CDR2 SVGAGI (reference sequence). The CDR3 covers 13 residues. V was shortened by 6 bases and J by 3 bases, with 12 bases between the two germline ends. The CDR3 coding sequence is TGTGCCAGCAGACTACTAGGTTACTACGAGCAGTACTTC. It yields the protein CASRLLGYYEQYF.

The rearrangement joins TRBV18 to TRBJ1-2, with D unclear. V shed 4 bases and J shed 3 bases, with 9 bases lying between them. Germline V gives CDR1 KGHSH, CDR2 LQKENI. The CDR3 is made up of 13 amino acids. CDR3 coding DNA: TGTGCCAGCTCACTTCCTCTCTACTATGGCTACACCTTC. Amino acids: CASSLPLYYGYTF.

The CDR3 region has the DNA TGTGCCAGTAGTACCTCCGCAGGGTCCACCGGGGAGCTGTTTTTT. It translates to CASSTSAGSTGELFF. This chain links TRBV19 with TRBJ2-2; weak D call: TRBD1 (5 bases). CDR3 size: 15 residues. The germline V and J ends were trimmed by 4 bases and 4 bases, with 13 bases remaining between them. Germline lookup yields CDR1 LNHDA and CDR2 SQIVND (reference sequence).

The J gene is TRBJ2-3, the V gene TRBV18, with 8 bases that match TRBD2. Germline V lookup: CDR1 KGHSH, CDR2 LQKENI. J was trimmed by 5 bases and V by 3 bases; bases with no gene match: 13. The CDR3 contains 17 residues. Here the CDR3 DNA reads TGTGCCAGCTCACCTCGGTGGGAGCGGGAGTCTGTAGATACGCAGTATTTT. It specifies CASSPRWERESVDTQYF.